This TCR beta chain derives from a study of shared clonotypes between healthy human individuals. Study at large: Samples came from two female and a few male donors aged 18 to 49.

Study-wide results and limits: An anticipated effect of sequencing depth on clonotype sharing among donors was recognized.

V was pared by 11 bases and J by 4 bases, with 11 bases between. In germline, CDR1 is MDHEN, CDR2 SYDVKM. The CDR3 runs 11 residues. Caucasian adults living in Nashville, Tennessee, provided all samples. Unsorted samples drew genomic DNA from roughly 88 million PBMCs. As concerns this clone: Its antigen is currently unknown.

This table comes from immunoSEQ multiplex PCR, and its TCRdb copy is limited to in-frame clones, with some not included. Altogether hundreds of thousands of clones are present, around 77% being singletons, with the ten largest covering about 12%. This chain uses TRBV28 with TRBJ1-1; D gene unclear. The specimen was PBMCs. This TCR derives from a woman aged 40 to 55 in good health. Some clones in this sample may be carry-over from other donors' samples. The CDR3 here is CAALSVTEAFF. CDR3 nucleotide sequence: TGTGCCGCCCTGTCGGTCACTGAAGCTTTCTTT.